These T cell receptor beta chains were read from a single sample in a study of cytomegalovirus exposure and HLA in healthy donors. TCRdb keeps only in-frame clones here, not all; method: immunoSEQ multiplex PCR. The sample carries around 190,000 clones, around 82% recorded once. The source material was PBMCs. These receptors all stem from a man between 18 and 35 years old in good health and CMV-seronegative. Both conserved end residues are part of each CDR3. D genes are given only for firm matches. Expanded clones get a size class; other rows say once, few or many, or leave the size out.

CDR3 DNA,CDR3 protein,clone size,J gene,V gene,D gene
TGTGCCAGCAGCCAAGGACAGGGGAGGGAGCCCCAGCATTTT,CASSQGQGREPQHF,NA,TRBJ1-5,TRBV7-2,TRBD1
TGTGCCATCAGTGTTGGGAGGGGAAGCTATGGCTACACCTTC,CAISVGRGSYGYTF,NA,TRBJ1-2,TRBV10-3,NA
TGTGCCAGCAGGCGACAGGGGGCGAGTTGGGGTACGCAGTATTTT,CASRRQGASWGTQYF,NA,TRBJ2-3,TRBV6-5,TRBD1
TGTGCCAGCAGCCATAGCTCGGCCGGGGAGCTGTTTTTT,CASSHSSAGELFF,NA,TRBJ2-2,TRBV7-8,NA
TGTGCCAGCAGCCGGATAGCGGGCCCCCGAGATACGCAGTATTTT,CASSRIAGPRDTQYF,few,TRBJ2-3,TRBV11-3,TRBD2
TGTGCCAGCAGCCGTAGCGGGAGTTTCTACGAGCAGTACTTC,CASSRSGSFYEQYF,NA,TRBJ2-7,TRBV9,TRBD2
TGCGCCAGCAGCTTGGCGAGCGGGGACTACGAGCAGTACTTC,CASSLASGDYEQYF,NA,TRBJ2-7,TRBV5-1,TRBD2
TGTGCCAGCAGCTTGGGGCAGGAAGACAACTATGGCTACACCTTC,CASSLGQEDNYGYTF,NA,TRBJ1-2,TRBV5-5,NA
TGTGCCAGCAGCGTAGAAGGGACTAGCGCAGTCGATGAGCAGTTCTTC,CASSVEGTSAVDEQFF,once,TRBJ2-1,TRBV9,TRBD2
TGCAGCGTTAGGGGGCGAATTTCTTACGAGCAGTACTTC,CSVRGRISYEQYF,NA,TRBJ2-7,TRBV29-1,TRBD1
TGTGCTAGCAGCCCGAGGACAGGGTCCCAAGAGACTCAGTACTTC,CASSPRTGSQETQYF,NA,TRBJ2-5,TRBV7-7,TRBD1
TGTGCCAGCAGCTCAGGGGTGGGGACTGAAGCTTTCTTT,CASSSGVGTEAFF,NA,TRBJ1-1,TRBV28,NA
TGTGCCAGCAGCCCCGGGACAGGGGAATTGGAGACCCAGTACTTC,CASSPGTGELETQYF,NA,TRBJ2-5,TRBV5-4,TRBD1
TGTGCTAGTGGTCCACCTGACAGGGGGAACACCGGGGAGCTGTTTTTT,CASGPPDRGNTGELFF,NA,TRBJ2-2,TRBV12-5,TRBD1
TGTGCCAGCAGCGCTATCCAGGGAAAAGGCTACGAGCAGTACTTC,CASSAIQGKGYEQYF,NA,TRBJ2-7,TRBV11-2,NA
TGTGCCAGCAGTTTAGGGGACAGTAGCGAGCAGTACTTC,CASSLGDSSEQYF,once,TRBJ2-7,TRBV28,TRBD1
TGCAGCGTTCTGGGCCTTTTTGTGCAGGAAGCTTTCTTT,CSVLGLFVQEAFF,NA,TRBJ1-1,TRBV29-1,NA
TGTGCCAGTAGTAGGTCCGGCCGCGGTGAAAAACTGTTTTTT,CASSRSGRGEKLFF,once,TRBJ1-4,TRBV19,NA
TGTGCCAGCAGCTCCCCAGGGACTAGTGGTACGCAGTATTTT,CASSSPGTSGTQYF,NA,TRBJ2-3,TRBV11-2,TRBD2
TGTGCCAGCAGTCCCGGGACTACTTCCTACGAGCAGTACTTC,CASSPGTTSYEQYF,NA,TRBJ2-7,TRBV6-6,TRBD2
TGTGCCAGCAGCCCCGGACTAGCGGGGGCCTACGAGCAGTACTTC,CASSPGLAGAYEQYF,once,TRBJ2-7,TRBV9,TRBD2
TGTGCCAGCAGCGCCCGGGACAGGGAGATTGGAAACACCATATATTTT,CASSARDREIGNTIYF,NA,TRBJ1-3,TRBV7-2,TRBD1
TGTGCCAGTAGTAGTACGGGGAACACTGAAGCTTTCTTT,CASSSTGNTEAFF,once,TRBJ1-1,TRBV19,NA
TGTGCCAGCAGCCGTAGCGGGTACTACAATGAGCAGTTCTTC,CASSRSGYYNEQFF,NA,TRBJ2-1,TRBV28,TRBD2
TGTGCCAGCAGCTTCCCGGGACAGGGGGCCTACGAGCAGTACTTC,CASSFPGQGAYEQYF,few,TRBJ2-7,TRBV5-8,TRBD1
TGTGCCAGCAGCTTATCGAGGGCCGGAGATACGCAGTATTTT,CASSLSRAGDTQYF,NA,TRBJ2-3,TRBV7-9,NA
TGTGCCAGCAGTCCCGGACCGGAGGGCTACGAGCAGTACTTC,CASSPGPEGYEQYF,NA,TRBJ2-7,TRBV6-5,NA
TGTGCCAGCAGTTTCAGGGGCGCCACGCAGTATTTT,CASSFRGATQYF,NA,TRBJ2-3,TRBV27,NA
TGTGCCAGCAGCTCAAACAGGGTCGGTCAGACCCAGTACTTC,CASSSNRVGQTQYF,NA,TRBJ2-5,TRBV7-2,NA
TGTGCCAGCTCACCACCCCTTAAAGCGGGAGGGCCTCTATACAATGAGCAGTTCTTC,CASSPPLKAGGPLYNEQFF,NA,TRBJ2-1,TRBV18,TRBD2
TGTGCCAGCAGTGGAAGCGTGCAGGGGGGATATTACAATGAGCAGTTCTTC,CASSGSVQGGYYNEQFF,NA,TRBJ2-1,TRBV28,NA